A selection of T cell receptor beta chains follows, all from one sample in a study of CD8 T cells in ankylosing spondylitis. TCRdb used MiXCR to reprocess the 5' RACE reads, holding one entry per CDR3 protein. The sample contains about 140,000 distinct CDR3 sequences, around a third of which appear only once. Material for sequencing was synovial fluid, either unsorted or a sorted T cell fraction (not recorded which). These receptors were taken from a male donor with ankylosing spondylitis. The CDR3 runs from the conserved cysteine through the conserved F or W. A D gene is named only where the DNA matches it firmly. Clone size, where shown, is once, few, many, or a class for clones that have expanded.

>-|TRBV11-3|-|TRBJ2-1
TGTGCCAGCAGCCTTGACAATACGGGTGAGCAGTTCTTC
CASSLDNTGEQFF
>-|TRBV7-7|few|TRBJ1-2
TGTGCTAGCAGACCCGGGACATTCTTC
CASRPGTFF
>TRBD1|TRBV27|-|TRBJ2-5
TGTGCCAGACTACACAAGGACAGGGCCCAAGAGACCCAGTACTTC
CARLHKDRAQETQYF
>-|TRBV20-1|-|TRBJ2-5
TGCAGTGCTGCCCGTGACTACCGAACCTGGGAGACCCAGTACTTC
CSAARDYRTWETQYF
>-|TRBV20-1|once|TRBJ1-2
TGCAGTGCTAGTGAGGGCCTCTATGGCTACACCTTC
CSASEGLYGYTF
>TRBD2|TRBV6-2/TRBV6-3|-|TRBJ2-1
TGTGCCAGCAGTTACAGTAGCGGGAGGGCCACCTACAATGAGCAGTTCTTC
CASSYSSGRATYNEQFF
>-|TRBV6-1|few|TRBJ2-5
TGTGCCAGCAGTGCAAAAGAGACCCAGTACTTC
CASSAKETQYF
>-|TRBV3-1|-|TRBJ1-2
TGTGCCAGCAGCCAAGTGGTGGGGTCGGGAGGCTACACCTTC
CASSQVVGSGGYTF
>TRBD2|TRBV29-1|-|TRBJ2-7
TGCAGCGTTCGCGGACTAGCGGGGGGGCAATACGAGCAGTACTTC
CSVRGLAGGQYEQYF
>-|TRBV20-1|few|TRBJ1-5
TGCAGTGCTAGCGTGGGTTTCCTTAGCAATCAGCCCCAGCATTTT
CSASVGFLSNQPQHF
>-|TRBV20-1|-|TRBJ1-3
TGCAGTGCCCGCCCGTGGGAGAGCTCTGGAAACACCATATATTTT
CSARPWESSGNTIYF
>-|TRBV20-1|few|TRBJ1-4
TGCAGTGCTAGAGATCCAGGGTACGGTGAAAAACTGTTTTTT
CSARDPGYGEKLFF
>TRBD1|TRBV11-2|-|TRBJ1-1
TGTGCCAGCAGCCCCCGACAGGGTCGGGCTGAAGCTTTCTTT
CASSPRQGRAEAFF
>TRBD1|TRBV5-1|many|TRBJ2-3
TGCGCCAGCAGCCCCGGACAGGAGGGCACAGATACGCAGTATTTT
CASSPGQEGTDTQYF
>TRBD2|TRBV6-1|-|TRBJ2-2
TGTGCCAGCAGAACTAGCGGGATCCGGGTAACCGGGGAGCTGTTTTTT
CASRTSGIRVTGELFF
>-|TRBV7-8|-|TRBJ2-7
TGTGCCAGCAGCCCCTCGGAGGTTAGCTCCTACGAGCAGTACTTC
CASSPSEVSSYEQYF
>TRBD2|TRBV3-1|-|TRBJ2-5
TGTGCCAGCAGCCAAGATTTTACTAGCGGGACCTTCGAGACCCAGTACTTC
CASSQDFTSGTFETQYF
>TRBD2|TRBV11-2|few|TRBJ2-1
TGTGCCAGCAGCGCCGGGACTACCCCCACCTACAATGAGCAGTTCTTC
CASSAGTTPTYNEQFF
>-|TRBV29-1|many|TRBJ2-1
TGCAGCGTAGCGTTAATTGGGGGGCAGTTCTTC
CSVALIGGQFF
>-|TRBV28|few|TRBJ1-5
TGTGCCAGCAGTTGGTCGGACATACGAGAACAGCCCCAGCATTTT
CASSWSDIREQPQHF
>TRBD1|TRBV2|-|TRBJ2-5
TGTGCCAGCAGTGCGATGTGGCAGGGGGCCCAAGAGACCCAGTACTTC
CASSAMWQGAQETQYF
>-|TRBV5-6|few|TRBJ2-1
TGTGCCAGCACCCCGGAGGGCTTCCCCTACAATGAGCAGTTCTTC
CASTPEGFPYNEQFF
>TRBD1|TRBV7-2|few|TRBJ2-1
TGTGCCAGCAGCTTGGACAGGAATCCCTACAATGAGCAGTTCTTC
CASSLDRNPYNEQFF
>TRBD2|TRBV5-1|-|TRBJ2-1
TGCGCCAGCAGCTCGGAAGCGGGGGGGAGTTACAATGAGCAGTTCTTC
CASSSEAGGSYNEQFF
>-|TRBV3-1|few|TRBJ1-1
TGTGCCAGCAGCCAAGTTAAGGGGGGGTCTGAAGCTTTCTTT
CASSQVKGGSEAFF
>-|TRBV20-1|-|TRBJ1-2
TGCAGTGCTAGATGGGCAGGCCCGGGGGGCTACACCTTC
CSARWAGPGGYTF
>TRBD1|TRBV12-3/TRBV12-4|-|TRBJ2-7
TGTGCCAGCAAGACATCAGGGGGCGCCGAGCAGTACTTC
CASKTSGGAEQYF
>TRBD1|TRBV4-3|-|TRBJ1-1
TGCGCCAGCAGCCCATCGACAGGGGGCCTGAGAACTGAAGCTTTCTTT
CASSPSTGGLRTEAFF
>-|TRBV7-2|many|TRBJ2-2
TGTGCCAGCAGCTTAGACGGCCCCACCGGGGAGCTGTTTTTT
CASSLDGPTGELFF
>TRBD2|TRBV5-1|few|TRBJ2-3
TGCGCCAGCAGCTTGACCGGGGGGGTGTCAGATACGCAGTATTTT
CASSLTGGVSDTQYF
>-|TRBV7-8|once|TRBJ2-1
TGTGCCAGCAGCTTAGTTCCAGGTCTCAACAATGAGCAGTTCTTC
CASSLVPGLNNEQFF
>TRBD1|TRBV10-3|few|TRBJ2-7
TGTGCCATCACCCCACGGACAGGGGACTCCTACGAGCAGTACTTC
CAITPRTGDSYEQYF
>-|TRBV12-3/TRBV12-4|few|TRBJ2-3
TGTGCCAGCAAGAACATAGCAGATACGCAGTATTTT
CASKNIADTQYF
>TRBD2|TRBV3-1|few|TRBJ2-2
TGTGCCAGCAGCCCATCGGGACTAGCGGCGAACACCGGGGAGCTGTTTTTT
CASSPSGLAANTGELFF
>TRBD2|TRBV20-1|many|TRBJ2-2
TGCAGTGCTAGAGACGGCGGGAGGGCCGTTAAGACCGGGGAGCTGTTTTTT
CSARDGGRAVKTGELFF
>TRBD2|TRBV7-6|few|TRBJ2-1
TGTGCCAGCAGCTCCCCGGTAGCGGGAGCCTACAATGAGCAGTTCTTC
CASSSPVAGAYNEQFF
>TRBD2|TRBV4-2|-|TRBJ2-4
TGTGCCAGCAGCCAAGACCACGGGAGGGGGGCCAAAAACATTCAGTACTTC
CASSQDHGRGAKNIQYF
>TRBD1|TRBV12-3/TRBV12-4|-|TRBJ2-4
TGTGCCAGCAGTTTAGCTACTGGACAGGGGGGAAACATTCAGTACTTC
CASSLATGQGGNIQYF
>-|TRBV7-3|few|TRBJ1-1
TGTGCCAGCAGCTTTGGGACAACCACTGAAGCTTTCTTT
CASSFGTTTEAFF
>-|TRBV28|medium-sized|TRBJ2-4
TGTGCCAGCAGTGCCCGACCGCAGGCCGGGGAGAAAAACATTCAGTACTTC
CASSARPQAGEKNIQYF
>-|TRBV4-1|-|TRBJ2-2
TGCGCCAGCAGCCAAGGCAGCACGTATACCGGGGAGCTGTTTTTT
CASSQGSTYTGELFF
>-|TRBV7-9|-|TRBJ2-1
TGTGCCAGCATCCCAAGTGGAGGCAAAGGGTACAATGAGCAGTTCTTC
CASIPSGGKGYNEQFF
>TRBD1|TRBV10-3|-|TRBJ2-5
TGTGCCATCAGTGTCAGGGGGCTAGGCCAAGAGACCCAGTACTTC
CAISVRGLGQETQYF
>-|TRBV10-3|-|TRBJ2-2
TGTGCCATCAGTGAAAATCCCGTGACCGGGGAGCTGTTTTTT
CAISENPVTGELFF
>-|TRBV6-1|few|TRBJ1-1
TGTGCCAGCAGTGAGAGGGCAGACACTGAAGCTTTCTTT
CASSERADTEAFF
>TRBD1|TRBV2|-|TRBJ2-3
TGTGCCAGCAGTTATCCGGGACAGGGCGCAGATACGCAGTATTTT
CASSYPGQGADTQYF
>-|TRBV21-1|many|TRBJ1-5
TGTGCCAGCAGCAAAGGAGGGGGCTTTCAGCCCCAGCATTTT
CASSKGGGFQPQHF
>TRBD1|TRBV15|-|TRBJ2-7
TGTGCCACCAGCAGAAGTAACAGGGGATACGCGGACGAGCAGTACTTC
CATSRSNRGYADEQYF
>-|TRBV14|-|TRBJ1-2
TGTGCCAGCAGCGCCCGGACAGTCTCATCTAACTATGGCTACACCTTC
CASSARTVSSNYGYTF